This TCR beta chain was profiled in a study of blood T cell repertoires in COVID-19. Study background: In each case, the material was cDNA or gDNA derived from T cells, B-cell-depleted T cells, or PBMCs.

Clones were sequenced by immunoSEQ multiplex PCR, and TCRdb holds only the in-frame ones, with some missing. The sample carries 12,000 to 15,000 clones, 70% to 75% recorded once. V gave up 4 bases and J gave up 9 bases, with 10 bases separating them. CDR1 and CDR2 (germline): SGHTA, FQGNSA. This CDR3 is 13 amino acids long. The sequence derives from a man in his fifties or sixties with acute or convalescent COVID-19. Sequenced: peripheral blood. This sequence joins TRBV7-2 and TRBJ1-6, with no clear D. CDR3 residues: CASSSLRVSPLHF. DNA for the CDR3: TGTGCCAGCAGCTCGCTCCGCGTTTCACCCCTCCACTTT.